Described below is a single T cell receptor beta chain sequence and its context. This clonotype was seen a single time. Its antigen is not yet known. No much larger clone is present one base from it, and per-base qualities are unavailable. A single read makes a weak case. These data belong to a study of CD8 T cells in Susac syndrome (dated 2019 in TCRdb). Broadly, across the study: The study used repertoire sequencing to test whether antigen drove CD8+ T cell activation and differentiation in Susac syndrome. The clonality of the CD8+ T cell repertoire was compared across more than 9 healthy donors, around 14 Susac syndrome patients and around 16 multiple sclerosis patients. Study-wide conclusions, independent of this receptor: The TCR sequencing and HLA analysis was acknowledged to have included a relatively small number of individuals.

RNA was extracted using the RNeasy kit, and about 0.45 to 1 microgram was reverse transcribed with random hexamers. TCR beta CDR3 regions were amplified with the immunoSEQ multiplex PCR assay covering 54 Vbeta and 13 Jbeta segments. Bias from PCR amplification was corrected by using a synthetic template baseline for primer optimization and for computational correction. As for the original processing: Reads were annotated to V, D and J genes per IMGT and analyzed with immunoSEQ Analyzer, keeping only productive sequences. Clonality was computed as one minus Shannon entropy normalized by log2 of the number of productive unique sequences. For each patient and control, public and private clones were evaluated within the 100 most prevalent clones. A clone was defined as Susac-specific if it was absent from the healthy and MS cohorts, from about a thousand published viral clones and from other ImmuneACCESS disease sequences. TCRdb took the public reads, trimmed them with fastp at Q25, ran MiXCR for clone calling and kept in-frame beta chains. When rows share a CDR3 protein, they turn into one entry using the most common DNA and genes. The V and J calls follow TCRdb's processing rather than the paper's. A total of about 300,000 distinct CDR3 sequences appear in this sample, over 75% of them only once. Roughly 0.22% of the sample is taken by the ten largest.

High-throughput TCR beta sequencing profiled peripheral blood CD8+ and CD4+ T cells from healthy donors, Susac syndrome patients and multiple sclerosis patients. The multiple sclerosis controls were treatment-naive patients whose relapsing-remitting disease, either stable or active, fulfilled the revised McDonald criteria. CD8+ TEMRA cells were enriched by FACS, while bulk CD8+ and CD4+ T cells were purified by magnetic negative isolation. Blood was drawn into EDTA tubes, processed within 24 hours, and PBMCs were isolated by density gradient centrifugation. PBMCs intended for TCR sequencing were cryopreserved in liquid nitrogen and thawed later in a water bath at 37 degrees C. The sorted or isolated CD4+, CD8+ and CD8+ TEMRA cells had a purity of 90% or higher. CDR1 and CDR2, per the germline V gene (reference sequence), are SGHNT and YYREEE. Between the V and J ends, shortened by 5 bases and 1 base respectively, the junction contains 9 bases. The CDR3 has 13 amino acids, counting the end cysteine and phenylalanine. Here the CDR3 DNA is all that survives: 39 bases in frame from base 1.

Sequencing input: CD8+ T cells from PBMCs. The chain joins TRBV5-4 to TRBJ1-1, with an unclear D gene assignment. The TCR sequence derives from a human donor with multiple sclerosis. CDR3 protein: CASSRLQNTEAFF. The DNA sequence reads TGTGCCAGCAGTCGCCTCCAGAACACTGAAGCTTTCTTT.